Below, 26 T cell receptor beta chains from the same sample are listed, as sequenced in a study of PD-L1 blockade in urothelial cancer (dated 2017 in TCRdb). The protocol used for the library was the immunoSEQ multiplex PCR assay. Drawn from immuneACCESS, this table holds only the in-frame rearrangements with V and J called that TCRdb kept. Clones are partly lost; checked studies trace under half to an unresolved V gene and leave the rest unexplained. The sample table shows about 41,000 clones, and 82% are seen once. The top ten constitute roughly 18% of the sample. Sample: PBMCs, taken around atezolizumab (anti-PD-L1) treatment. The source is a man aged 55 to 70 with urothelial cancer.

The chain uses TRBV11-2 and TRBJ1-1; 7 bases line up with TRBD1. Germline V gene sequence: CDR1 SGHAT, CDR2 FQNNGV. The V and J ends lost 3 bases and 7 bases, in that order; junction bases with no gene match: 20. The CDR3 runs to 18 residues. CDR3 region: CASSFQAGQGELGDEAFF. In DNA, the CDR3 is TGTGCCAGCAGCTTCCAGGCAGGGCAGGGGGAACTTGGAGATGAAGCTTTCTTT.

The chain couples TRBV14 to TRBJ2-1; 11 bases agree with TRBD2. The trim removed 4 bases at V and 10 bases at J, leaving 12 bases unmatched. This CDR3 comprises 16 residues. Per germline, CDR1 SGHDN and CDR2 FVKESK. CDR3 sequence (DNA): TGTGCCAGCAGCCGATCAAGACTAGCGGGGCCCGGCGAGCAGTTCTTC. Amino acids: CASSRSRLAGPGEQFF.

This chain connects TRBV28 to TRBJ2-7; TRBD1 matches 11 bases. The CDR3 consists of 15 residues. Trimming at V came to 3 bases and at J to 2 bases, leaving 3 bases not matched to a gene. CDR1 and CDR2 (germline): MDHEN, SYDVKM. The CDR3 loop is CASSFWGQGAYEQYF. CDR3 DNA: TGTGCCAGCAGTTTTTGGGGACAGGGGGCCTACGAGCAGTACTTC.

This chain connects TRBV4-1 to TRBJ2-3; weak D call: TRBD1 (6 bases). This CDR3 is built from 16 residues. V dropped 3 bases and J dropped 1 base, with 14 bases sitting between them. Germline CDR1 reads MGHRA; CDR2 reads YSYEKL. The CDR3 protein is CASSQTGIGGTDTQYF. DNA for the CDR3: TGCGCCAGCAGCCAGACAGGTATCGGTGGCACAGATACGCAGTATTTT.

The V call is TRBV5-1, the J call TRBJ2-3; D not certain. The CDR3 runs 15 residues. Trimming cost V 8 bases and J 2 bases, with 18 bases left between them. CDR1 SGHRS and CDR2 YFSETQ come from the germline V gene. The CDR3 DNA reads TGCGCCAGTTATCCGGGTTTAGAATACACAGATACGCAGTATTTT. This gives the protein CASYPGLEYTDTQYF.

This clone came up a few times. This chain connects TRBV28 to TRBJ1-1; D may be TRBD1 (5 bases). Germline V CDR1 and CDR2: MDHEN, SYDVKM. V lost 3 bases and J lost 2, with 16 bases in between. The CDR3 has 16 residues. CDR3: CASSFSTRALNTEAFF. The CDR3 bases are TGTGCCAGCAGTTTCAGTACCAGGGCACTAAACACTGAAGCTTTCTTT. Together with reference TRBV28 and TRBJ1-1, the CDR3 gives the full variable domain: DVKVTQSSRYLVKRTGEKVFLECVQDMDHENMFWYRQDPGLGLRLIYFSYDVKMKEKGDIPEGYSVSREKKERFSLILESASTNQTSMYLCASSFSTRALNTEAFFGQGTRLTVV.

The chain recombines TRBV9 with TRBJ1-3; the D gene is possibly TRBD1 (6 bases). This CDR3 region has 15 residues. The V end lost 4 bases, the J end lost 5 bases, and 16 bases lay between the germline ends. Per the germline V gene, CDR1 is SGDLS and CDR2 is YYNGEE. In nucleotides, the CDR3 is TGTGCCAGCAGCCAGGGCGGGGGCCTAAGAAACACCATATATTTT. Translated: CASSQGGGLRNTIYF. The whole variable domain, filled in from reference TRBV9 and TRBJ1-3, reads DSGVTQTPKHLITATGQRVTLRCSPRSGDLSVYWYQQSLDQGLQFLIQYYNGEERAKGNILERFSAQQFPDLHSELNLSSLELGDSALYFCASSQGGGLRNTIYFGEGSWLTVV.

This chain links TRBV2 with TRBJ1-3; TRBD1 aligns across 7 bases. The V gene's germline CDR1 is SNHLY and CDR2 FYNNEI. The CDR3 length is 16 residues. J lost 5 bases, V lost 6 bases, and 13 bases had no gene match. Here the CDR3 DNA reads TGTGCCAGCAGCGACCCCGGCACAGGGGACCGAAACACCATATATTTT. Its translation is CASSDPGTGDRNTIYF.

The J gene is TRBJ1-6, the V gene TRBV30, with a weak D call TRBD1 (5 bases). The V gene lost 0 bases and the J gene lost 9 bases, with 15 bases spanning the gap. The CDR3 spans 15 residues. CDR1 is GTSNPN, CDR2 SVGIG, per germline (reference sequence). CDR3 DNA sequence: TGTGCCTGGAGTGTACTCCGGGGGAAACGTTCACCCCTCCACTTT. Its protein product is CAWSVLRGKRSPLHF.

The rearrangement joins TRBV29-1 to TRBJ1-3; the D is unclear. V shed 5 bases and J shed 4 bases, with 12 bases lying between them. Germline CDR1 is SQVTM and CDR2 is ANQGSEA. The CDR3 extends over 13 amino acids. CDR3 in DNA: TGCAGCGTTCGCCTCACGGGGGGAAACACCATATATTTT. Translated, it gives CSVRLTGGNTIYF.

The chain links TRBV14 to TRBJ2-5, with D unresolved. From germline, CDR1 is SGHDN and CDR2 FVKESK. V lost 2 bases and J 2 bases, leaving 3 bases between the germline ends. This CDR3 is built from 12 residues. CDR3 amino acids: CASSQPQETQYF. CDR3 DNA: TGTGCCAGCAGCCAACCTCAAGAGACCCAGTACTTC.

The V call is TRBV4-1, the J call TRBJ2-4; TRBD1 agrees at 8 bases. This CDR3 is built from 14 residues. Trimming took 2 bases from V and 16 from J; bases not matched to a gene: 13. CDR1 and CDR2 from the germline V gene are MGHRA and YSYEKL. DNA of the CDR3: TGCGCCAGCAGCCAAATCGGACAGGGTATCCTATACTACTTC. This encodes CASSQIGQGILYYF.

As for this clone: The sample contains more than one DNA sequence encoding this CDR3. This chain links TRBV6-5 with TRBJ1-6; a possible D gene is TRBD1 (5 bases). This CDR3 contains 14 residues. Germline CDR1 MNHEY, CDR2 SVGAGI. V lost 11 bases and J lost 3, with 14 bases in between. CDR3 sequence (DNA): TGTGCCTCGGGGGAGCATGGCTATAATTCACCCCTCCACTTT. Its protein product is CASGEHGYNSPLHF.

DNA of the CDR3: TGCGCCAGCGGATTCGGGGGTTTCCCTCGGTCCACCTCTACGGGACAGGGTCTTATCTATGGCTACACCTTC. This encodes CASGFGGFPRSTSTGQGLIYGYTF. The genes are TRBV5-1 and TRBJ1-2; 9 nucleotides align to TRBD1. Germline V lookup: CDR1 SGHRS, CDR2 YFSETQ. The CDR3 length is 24 residues. Losses at the gene ends were 7 bases for V and 4 bases for J; bases not matched to a gene: 38.

This clone was picked up a small number of times. The gene calls are TRBV19 and TRBJ1-5; TRBD1 matches 9 bases. The CDR3 is 15 residues long. V gave up 6 bases and J gave up 7 bases; unmatched junction bases: 10. Germline V lookup: CDR1 LNHDA, CDR2 SQIVND (reference sequence). The CDR3, as DNA: TGTGCCAGTAGAACTGGGGACAGGGTCAACCAGCCCCAGCATTTT. This codes for CASRTGDRVNQPQHF.

This chain links TRBV6-4 with TRBJ2-1, with 11 bases aligning to TRBD2. Germline CDR1 is MRHNA and CDR2 is SNTAGT. The CDR3 spans 16 residues. J was trimmed by 9 bases and V by 4 bases; bases with no gene match: 11. CDR3 protein: CASSVHPGTSGSEQFF. The CDR3 region has the DNA TGTGCCAGCAGTGTCCACCCCGGGACTAGCGGTAGTGAGCAGTTCTTC.

The chain couples TRBV7-9 to TRBJ2-1; TRBD1 agrees at 8 bases. Germline CDR1 and CDR2: SEHNR and FQNEAQ (reference sequence). The length of the CDR3 is 16 residues. V gave up 5 bases and J gave up 7 bases; unmatched junction bases: 13. In nucleotides, the CDR3 is TGTGCCAGCAGCCAAAATAGACAGGGGTTTTGGAATGAGCAGTTCTTC. Translation: CASSQNRQGFWNEQFF.

This chain joins TRBV5-1 and TRBJ2-1; 8 bases map to TRBD1. Germline-derived CDR1 and CDR2 are SGHRS and YFSETQ. The CDR3 runs 16 residues. V was pared by 4 bases and J by 5 bases, with 11 bases of the junction left unmatched. The CDR3 sequence is CASSPAGQGKNNEQFF. The CDR3 DNA follows: TGCGCCAGCAGCCCAGCCGGACAGGGAAAGAACAATGAGCAGTTCTTC.

The V gene is TRBV6-5, the J gene TRBJ2-3, with D hard to call. The CDR3 is 13 amino acids. The V gene's germline CDR1 is MNHEY and CDR2 SVGAGI. V lost 6 bases and J 6 bases, leaving 13 bases between the germline ends. CDR3 protein: CASSPDSSDTQYF. In DNA, the CDR3 is TGTGCCAGCAGCCCTGACTCCTCCGATACGCAGTATTTT.

The V gene is TRBV5-1, the J gene TRBJ2-3; TRBD2 is a possible D gene (6 bases). Trimming removed 4 bases from V and 3 bases from J, with 15 bases in between. This CDR3 region has 15 residues. Germline assignment: CDR1 SGHRS and CDR2 YFSETQ. The CDR3 protein is CASSVTGVGTDTQYF. The CDR3 DNA follows: TGCGCCAGCAGCGTCACGGGGGTCGGAACAGATACGCAGTATTTT.

The rearrangement links TRBV6-5 to TRBJ2-5; TRBD2 is a possible D gene (7 bases). Germline V gene sequence: CDR1 MNHEY, CDR2 SVGAGI. The CDR3 length is 15 residues. The germline V and J ends were trimmed by 3 bases and 5 bases, with 16 bases remaining between them. CDR3 region: CASSYGGAGGETQYF. Here the CDR3 DNA reads TGTGCCAGCAGTTATGGGGGGGCAGGAGGGGAGACCCAGTACTTC.

V and J are TRBV28 and TRBJ1-1; maybe TRBD1 (6 bases). The length of the CDR3 is 13 residues. In germline, CDR1 is MDHEN, CDR2 SYDVKM. Trimming removed 6 bases from V and 6 bases from J, with 14 bases in between. CDR3 sequence: CASRPGQYAEAFF. CDR3 DNA: TGTGCCAGCAGACCTGGACAGTATGCTGAAGCTTTCTTT. The full variable domain, completed using reference TRBV28 and TRBJ1-1, is DVKVTQSSRYLVKRTGEKVFLECVQDMDHENMFWYRQDPGLGLRLIYFSYDVKMKEKGDIPEGYSVSREKKERFSLILESASTNQTSMYLCASRPGQYAEAFFGQGTRLTVV.

CDR3 sequence reads: CASSRGGGGGYTF. CDR3 bases: TGTGCCAGCAGCAGGGGGGGAGGCGGAGGCTACACCTTC. This chain links TRBV5-4 with TRBJ1-2; D is possibly TRBD1 (6 bases). The CDR3 loop spans 13 amino acids. Germline loops: CDR1 SGHNT, CDR2 YYREEE (reference sequence). Between the trimmed V and J ends, which lost 4 bases and 8 bases, there was a span of 15 bases.

V is TRBV19 and J is TRBJ1-5; D not resolved. The length of the CDR3 is 13 residues. Trimming stripped 7 bases from V and 2 bases from J, with 9 bases between. In germline, CDR1 is LNHDA, CDR2 SQIVND (reference sequence). The CDR3: CASTKLGNQPQHF. CDR3 in DNA: TGTGCCAGTACCAAACTAGGCAATCAGCCCCAGCATTTT.

J is TRBJ1-5 and V is TRBV6-6; the D gene is possibly TRBD1 (6 bases). Looked up from germline, CDR1 is MNHNY and CDR2 is SVGAGI (reference sequence). This CDR3 spans 15 amino acids. V lost 10 bases, J lost 5 bases, and 21 bases lay in between. The CDR3 coding sequence is TGTGCCACCAAAAGTTTAACAGGGTGGGATCAGCCCCAGCATTTT. Its translation: CATKSLTGWDQPQHF.

This rearrangement joins TRBV5-1 to TRBJ1-3; D call uncertain. Germline V gives CDR1 SGHRS, CDR2 YFSETQ. Deletions cut 0 bases from V and 8 bases from J, with 6 bases between. This CDR3 is 12 amino acids long. As DNA, the CDR3 is TGCGCCAGCAGCTTGGGGGGAGACACCATATATTTT. Protein: CASSLGGDTIYF.